Each of the 3 T cell receptor beta chains below was sequenced from the same sample in a study of blood T cell repertoires in COVID-19. Clones were sequenced by immunoSEQ multiplex PCR, and TCRdb holds only the in-frame ones, with some missing. The sample has some 150,000 clones, roughly 77% seen once; the top ten hold around 4%. Sequenced sample: peripheral blood. The origin of the receptors is a man in his sixties with acute or convalescent COVID-19.

This clone has more than one count but fewer than ten. The J gene is TRBJ2-2, the V gene TRBV27; D not certain. Germline V gives CDR1 MNHEY, CDR2 SMNVEV (reference sequence). The CDR3 has 16 amino acids. The V end lost 0 bases, the J end lost 1 base, and 9 bases lay between the germline ends. CDR3 residues: CASSLSRLLNTGELFF. CDR3 DNA: TGTGCCAGCAGTTTATCGAGGCTCCTGAACACCGGGGAGCTGTTTTTT.

The chain links TRBV3-1 (or the pseudogene TRBV3-2) to TRBJ2-3; a weak D match, TRBD2 (6 bases). The CDR3 length is 16 residues. Trimming left V 0 bases short and J 0 bases short, with 10 bases between. Germline V CDR1 and CDR2: LGHDT, YNNKEL (reference sequence). CDR3 amino acids: CASSQDHGTSTDTQYF. The CDR3 DNA is TGTGCCAGCAGCCAAGATCATGGGACTAGCACAGATACGCAGTATTTT.

This clone was seen many times. Written as DNA, the CDR3 is TGTGCCAGTAGTACGCGACAGGGTTTAGATGGCTACACCTTC. Its protein product is CASSTRQGLDGYTF. The chain couples TRBV19 to TRBJ1-2; 7 positions agree with TRBD1. The CDR3 contains 14 residues. Germline assignment: CDR1 LNHDA and CDR2 SQIVND (reference sequence). The V segment lost 4 bases and the J segment 6 bases; nucleotides outside the gene matches: 8. Full variable domain (remainder filled in from reference TRBV19 and TRBJ1-2): DGGITQSPKYLFRKEGQNVTLSCEQNLNHDAMYWYRQDPGQGLRLIYYSQIVNDFQKGDIAEGYSVSREKKESFPLTVTSAQKNPTAFYLCASSTRQGLDGYTFGSGTRLTVV.